Sequencing of this T cell receptor (beta chain) was carried out in a study of long-term antiretroviral therapy in people with HIV. Study details: The earliest samples came from an era when ART typically awaited falling CD4 counts.

Per germline, CDR1 SGHDN and CDR2 FVKESK. Trimming took 0 bases from V and 0 from J, leaving 15 bases between them. The CDR3 contains 19 residues. An immunoSEQ assay, version v3.0, was performed at survey level. The table came from immunoSEQ multiplex PCR; TCRdb's copy has only in-frame clones and leaves some out. The table records 20,000 or so clones, around 80% of them present only once. Without exception, participants with HIV were treated in the United States. The starting material was unsorted PBMCs, obtained 1.9 years after starting antiretroviral therapy. This TCR was sampled from a woman between 50 and 59 years old with HIV. V gene TRBV14 combines with J gene TRBJ1-6, with D hard to call. This CDR3 is CASSQEGRVGPSYNSPLHF. The DNA of the CDR3 is TGTGCCAGCAGCCAAGAAGGGAGGGTTGGGCCCTCCTATAATTCACCCCTCCACTTT. The complete variable domain, with remaining parts taken from reference TRBV14 and TRBJ1-6, reads EAGVTQFPSHSVIEKGQTVTLRCDPISGHDNLYWYRRVMGKEIKFLLHFVKESKQDESGMPNNRFLAERTGGTYSTLKVQPAELEDSGVYFCASSQEGRVGPSYNSPLHFGNGTRLTVT.